The rows below give T cell receptor beta chains drawn from one sample of a study of cytomegalovirus exposure and HLA in healthy donors. Clones were sequenced by immunoSEQ multiplex PCR, and TCRdb holds only the in-frame ones, with some missing. The sample's table shows some 120,000 clones. Source material: PBMCs. These receptors all stem from a middle-aged man in good health and CMV-seronegative. The CDR3 runs from the conserved cysteine through the conserved F or W. The D gene is left open where the match is weak.

d_gene	v_gene	j_gene	CDR3nt	CDR3aa
.	TRBV6-5	TRBJ2-7	TGTGCCAGCAGTTACTCGACAGCTACCTCGGCCTACGAGCAGTACTTC	CASSYSTATSAYEQYF
.	TRBV5-1	TRBJ2-7	TGCGCCAGCAGCTTCCTCTCGTCCTCCTACGAGCAGTACTTC	CASSFLSSSYEQYF
TRBD2	TRBV7-2	TRBJ2-3	TGTGCCAGCAGCTTAGCTTTACTAGCGGGAGCAGATACGCAGTATTTT	CASSLALLAGADTQYF
TRBD1	TRBV10-3	TRBJ1-2	TGTGCCATCAGTGAGTCGGGACAGGGGGCAAACTATGGCTACACCTTC	CAISESGQGANYGYTF
.	TRBV6-1	TRBJ2-1	TGTGCCAGCATTTATCGCGGGTACAATGAGCAGTTCTTC	CASIYRGYNEQFF
TRBD1	TRBV10-1	TRBJ1-5	TGCGCCAGCAGTATAAACCGGGACAGGGTACGAAAGTTAGGCAATCAGCCCCAGCATTTT	CASSINRDRVRKLGNQPQHF
.	TRBV11-1	TRBJ1-1	TGTGCCAGCAGCTTATATGGCCGGGGATCCGGGACTGAAGCTTTCTTT	CASSLYGRGSGTEAFF
TRBD1	TRBV20-1	TRBJ1-4	TGCAGTGCTAGAGCTGGACAGGGTAGAAAGTTT	CSARAGQGRKF
.	TRBV11-2	TRBJ1-2	TGTGCCAGCAGCTCGAGGCAGGGAACAGCTAACTATGGCTACACCTTC	CASSSRQGTANYGYTF
.	TRBV30	TRBJ1-1	TGTGCCTGGAGTCGGGGAGGGGGGGGAGAAGCTTTCTTT	CAWSRGGGGEAFF
TRBD1	TRBV7-2	TRBJ1-3	TGTGCCAGCAGCTTAGCGTCAGGGGGGACGCTCACCATATATTTT	CASSLASGGTLTIYF
.	TRBV4-1	TRBJ1-2	TGCGCCAGCAGCCAAGTCGCGGCTAACTATGGCTACACCTTC	CASSQVAANYGYTF
.	TRBV11-2	TRBJ1-2	TGTGCCAGCAGCTTAGGGACAAGACCCAACTATGGCTACACCTTC	CASSLGTRPNYGYTF
.	TRBV7-2	TRBJ2-5	TGTGCCAGCAGCTTATCTTACCAAGAGACCCAGTACTTC	CASSLSYQETQYF
TRBD1	TRBV27	TRBJ1-1	TGTGCCAGCAGCCGTACAGGGGTACGGAAGAACACTGAAGCTTTCTTT	CASSRTGVRKNTEAFF
.	TRBV5-1	TRBJ1-2	TGCGCCAGCAGCCGGGGGGACACAGGGTGGTATGGCTACACCTTC	CASSRGDTGWYGYTF
TRBD2	TRBV6-1	TRBJ2-6	TGTGCCAGCAGTGCTAAAGCGGGAGGCATGTCTGGGGCCAACGTCCTGACTTTC	CASSAKAGGMSGANVLTF
.	TRBV27	TRBJ2-7	TGTGCCAGCAGTGCCACCGGGGGGCGCGTGTACGAGCAGTACTTC	CASSATGGRVYEQYF
TRBD1	TRBV7-2	TRBJ2-2	TGTGCCAGCAGCCGTCGACAGGGGCAGAACACCGGGGAGCTGTTTTTT	CASSRRQGQNTGELFF
.	TRBV5-1	TRBJ2-4	TGCGCCAGCAGCTTTCTACCGGGACTTAAAGCCAAAAACATTCAGTACTTC	CASSFLPGLKAKNIQYF
.	TRBV2	TRBJ1-1	TGTGCCAGCGAGTATCAATTGCGTTCAAAAAAGGCATCCCCGGGGAAAGCTTTCTTT	CASEYQLRSKKASPGKAFF
.	TRBV28	TRBJ2-2	TGTGCCAGCAGCCGATGGACTTTCGGGGAGCTGTTTTTT	CASSRWTFGELFF
.	TRBV5-1	TRBJ2-3	TGCGCCAGCATAAAGGACAGCGGCACAGATACGCAGTATTTT	CASIKDSGTDTQYF
TRBD2	TRBV7-2	TRBJ2-7	TGTGCCAGCAGCTTACCTAGCGGGTACGAGCAGTACTTC	CASSLPSGYEQYF
.	TRBV10-3	TRBJ2-7	TGTGCCATCAGTGATTTTGCGGGCGCCTACGAGCAGTACTTC	CAISDFAGAYEQYF
.	TRBV2	TRBJ1-1	TGTGCCAGCAGTGTGGCGGGGAACACTGAAGCTTTCTTT	CASSVAGNTEAFF
.	TRBV5-1	TRBJ2-2	TGCGCCAGCAGCTTGACGTCGCGCGATGGCACCGGGGAGCTGTTTTTT	CASSLTSRDGTGELFF
TRBD1	TRBV6-6	TRBJ2-7	TGTGCCAGCAGTTCTGACAGGGCTAGCTCCTACGAGCAGTACTTC	CASSSDRASSYEQYF
TRBD1	TRBV2	TRBJ1-2	TGTGCCAGCAGAGAAGGACAGGCTTTTGAAGGCTACACCTTC	CASREGQAFEGYTF
.	TRBV27	TRBJ2-2	TGTGCCAGCAGTTTACCACAGGGTGGCACCGGGGAGCTGTTTTTT	CASSLPQGGTGELFF
TRBD1	TRBV28	TRBJ1-6	TGTGCCAGCAGACGTACCGGGACAGGGGTTAACTATAATTCACCCCTCCACTTT	CASRRTGTGVNYNSPLHF
TRBD1	TRBV5-1	TRBJ1-1	TGCGCCAGCTCCCTTTCAGGGGGAATCACTGAAGCTTTCTTT	CASSLSGGITEAFF
.	TRBV19	TRBJ2-2	TGTGCCAGTAGTATCAGACAGGGAGGAAACACCGGGGAGCTGTTTTTT	CASSIRQGGNTGELFF
TRBD1	TRBV7-2	TRBJ1-1	TGTGCCAGCAGCCCCGACAGGGTCTCTGAAGCTTTCTTT	CASSPDRVSEAFF
TRBD2	TRBV25-1	TRBJ2-7	TGTGCCAGCAGTGAGTCCCCGGGAGGGACCTACGAGCAGTACTTC	CASSESPGGTYEQYF
TRBD1	TRBV19	TRBJ2-7	TGTGCCAGTAAACAGGACAGGGGGGCCTCCGAGCAGTACTTC	CASKQDRGASEQYF
TRBD1	TRBV28	TRBJ2-7	TGTGCCAGCAGTCACCGGGACAGGCTCGACGAGCAGTACTTC	CASSHRDRLDEQYF
TRBD1	TRBV19	TRBJ2-2	TGTGCCAGTAGGGACCGGGACAGGGGAAACACCGGGGAGCTGTTTTTT	CASRDRDRGNTGELFF
.	TRBV6-6	TRBJ1-4	TGTGCCAGCAGCTATAATGAAAAACTGTTTTTT	CASSYNEKLFF
TRBD1	TRBV11-3	TRBJ1-4	TGTGCCAGCAGCAGCGACAGGGTTAATGAAAAACTGTTTTTT	CASSSDRVNEKLFF
.	TRBV6-1	TRBJ1-4	TGTGCCAGCCGCCCCGGGGGTACTAATGAAAAACTGTTTTTT	CASRPGGTNEKLFF
.	TRBV30	TRBJ1-3	TGTGCCTGGAGTGGCTTAGAGGGGGCTGGAAACACCATATATTTT	CAWSGLEGAGNTIYF